The present entry profiles one T cell receptor beta chain with its context. The data were taken from a study of blood T cell repertoires in COVID-19. Study information: Samples representing acute and convalescent COVID-19 were sourced from the United States, Italy and Spain. The analysed material was cDNA or gDNA that came from T cells, B-cell-depleted T cells, or PBMCs.

Followed longitudinally, the Seattle patients had been enrolled during active infection. As handled by the study authors: Estimation of nucleated cell counts was performed using reference gene primer amplification. Profiled with immunoSEQ multiplex PCR; TCRdb holds only in-frame clones, not every one. V, J and clone size derive from that table, while D and trimming were established from the DNA sequence. The sample carries hundreds of thousands of clones, approximately 88% recorded once. The V segment lost 6 bases and the J segment 2 bases; nucleotides outside the gene matches: 6. In germline, CDR1 is SGHAT, CDR2 FQNNGV. The CDR3 covers 15 residues.

Sample: peripheral blood. This receptor was identified in a woman between 45 and 65 years old with COVID-19, enrolled during active disease. This chain connects TRBV11-2 to TRBJ2-3; TRBD2 matches at 9 bases. The chain's CDR3 is CASRVAGATTDTQYF. The DNA for the CDR3 is TGTGCCAGCAGAGTAGCGGGGGCTACCACAGATACGCAGTATTTT.